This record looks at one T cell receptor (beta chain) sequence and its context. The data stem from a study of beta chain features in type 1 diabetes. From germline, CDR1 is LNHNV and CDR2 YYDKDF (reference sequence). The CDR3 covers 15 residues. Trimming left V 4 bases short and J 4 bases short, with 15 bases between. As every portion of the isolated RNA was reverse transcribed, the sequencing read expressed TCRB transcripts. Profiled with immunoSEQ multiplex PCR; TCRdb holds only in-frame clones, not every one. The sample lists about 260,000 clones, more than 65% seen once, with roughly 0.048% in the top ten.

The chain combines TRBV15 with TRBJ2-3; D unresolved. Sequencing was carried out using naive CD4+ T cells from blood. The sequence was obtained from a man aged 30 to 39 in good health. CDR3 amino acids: CATSTPKAKADTQYF. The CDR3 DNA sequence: TGTGCCACCAGCACACCCAAAGCTAAGGCAGATACGCAGTATTTT. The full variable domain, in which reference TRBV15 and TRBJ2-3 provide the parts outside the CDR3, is DAMVIQNPRYQVTQFGKPVTLSCSQTLNHNVMYWYQQKSSQAPKLLFHYYDKDFNNEADTPDNFQSRRPNTSFCFLDIRSPGLGDTAMYLCATSTPKAKADTQYFGPGTRLTVL.